Given below is one T cell receptor beta chain in context. No antigen is known for it. The Oncomine TCR Beta short-read assay sequenced DNA from cultured CD4+ T cells. TCRdb reprocessed the PCR reads with MiXCR, giving one entry per CDR3 protein. The data hold some 13,000 distinct CDR3 sequences, with roughly 37% observed a single time. The CDR3 extends over 16 amino acids. Trimming stripped 2 bases from V and 0 bases from J, with 10 bases between. The germline V gene has CDR1 SGHTA and CDR2 FQGNSA. This sample was taken from a study of vaccination and CD4 T cells after COVID-19. Treatment of the sample: approximately 9-day PBMC culture with coronavirus spike peptide pools or control peptides (ViraFEST assay).

The chain carries TRBV7-2 and TRBJ2-2, with D perhaps TRBD1 or TRBD2 (7 bases each). The sample consisted of CD4+ T cells from blood, cultured in vitro. This TCR was recovered from a human donor who had recovered from COVID-19. The CDR3 DNA reads as TGTGCCAGCAGCTTACAGGGGGGGACGAACACCGGGGAGCTGTTTTTT. As protein: CASSLQGGTNTGELFF.